This passage covers 7 T cell receptor beta chains from one sample sequenced in a study of blood T cells in healthy people across ages. Primed by a sample-barcoded 5' primer and a J-beta primer mix, a second PCR proceeded for roughly 7 to 11 cycles. TCRdb recomputed calls from the 5' RACE reads with MiXCR, one row per CDR3 protein. Seen here are approximately 800,000 distinct CDR3 sequences, around half observed once, and the top ten hold over 15%. The sequencing sample was made of blood. These receptors were obtained from a man older than 75 in good health.

The gene calls are TRBV29-1 and TRBJ1-5; possible D gene TRBD1, 6 bases. CDR3 length equals 14 residues. V lost 4 bases and J lost 3, with 13 bases in between. Germline V CDR1 and CDR2: SQVTM, ANQGSEA. The CDR3 loop reads CSVGATGTNQPQHF. The CDR3 region has the DNA TGCAGCGTTGGAGCGACAGGTACCAATCAGCCCCAGCATTTT. The entire variable domain, with the rest obtained from reference TRBV29-1 and TRBJ1-5, is as follows: SAVISQKPSRDICQRGTSLTIQCQVDSQVTMMFWYRQQPGQSLTLIATANQGSEATYESGFVIDKFPISRPNLTFSTLTVSNMSPEDSSIYLCSVGATGTNQPQHFGDGTRLSIL.

This chain connects TRBV3-1 to TRBJ2-3; unclear D gene. The CDR3 consists of 14 residues. The germline CDR1 and CDR2 sequences are LGHDT and YNNKEL (reference sequence). Trimming took 0 bases from V and 10 from J, leaving 14 bases between them. CDR3 sequence reads: CASSQDGVPAAQYF. The CDR3 DNA is TGTGCCAGCAGCCAAGATGGGGTCCCGGCGGCGCAGTATTTT.

This clonotype came up a few times. The chain links TRBV7-2 to TRBJ2-5; the match to TRBD2 covers 7 bases. The CDR3 runs 14 residues. Germline-derived CDR1 and CDR2 are SGHTA and FQGNSA. V dropped 10 bases and J dropped 4; count of bases not matched to a gene: 12. Written as DNA, the CDR3 is TGTGCCATTAAGGTGCGGGAGCCCGCAGAGACCCAGTACTTC. Its translation is CAIKVREPAETQYF.

The count of this clonotype is one. The V call is TRBV9, the J call TRBJ2-3; TRBD2 matches 8 bases. V trimming: 2 bases; J trimming: 7 bases; junction bases outside the gene matches: 15. Germline lookup yields CDR1 SGDLS and CDR2 YYNGEE. The CDR3 covers 17 residues. The CDR3 nucleotides read TGTGCCAGCAGCGTTGGCCTAGCGGGCCCATCCCTTAATACGCAGTATTTT. Amino acid sequence: CASSVGLAGPSLNTQYF.

Only a few counts were recorded for this clonotype. This CDR3 is CASSIGGGSSYEQYF. The DNA for the CDR3 is TGTGCCAGCAGTATAGGTGGGGGAAGCTCCTACGAGCAGTACTTC. J is TRBJ2-7 and V is TRBV28, with D perhaps TRBD1 or TRBD2 (5 bases each). The CDR3 runs to 15 residues. Trimming cost V 5 bases and J 0 bases, with 14 bases left between them. From germline, CDR1 is MDHEN and CDR2 SYDVKM.

This clonotype has a single count. Given a much more abundant clone one base away, this may be a read error. The genes are TRBV4-2 and TRBJ2-1; TRBD2 matches at 12 bases. The germline CDR1 and CDR2 sequences are LGHNA and YNFKEQ. The CDR3 covers 20 residues. V trimming: 5 bases; J trimming: 0 bases; junction bases outside the gene matches: 14. CDR3 sequence: CASSSRLAGVTGNSYNEQFF. The CDR3 bases are TGTGCCAGCAGCTCCCGACTAGCGGGAGTAACAGGGAACTCCTACAATGAGCAGTTCTTC.

The CDR3 region is CASSLGVGRNEQFF. The CDR3 DNA reads TGTGCCAGCAGCTTGGGGGTAGGCCGGAATGAGCAGTTCTTC. The V and J genes are TRBV5-5 and TRBJ2-1; D gene ambiguous. V lost 0 bases and J 7 bases, leaving 11 bases between the germline ends. Per germline, CDR1 SGHKS and CDR2 YYEKEE (reference sequence). The CDR3 totals 14 residues. The entire variable domain, with the rest obtained from reference TRBV5-5 and TRBJ2-1, is as follows: DAGVTQSPTHLIKTRGQQVTLRCSPISGHKSVSWYQQVLGQGPQFIFQYYEKEERGRGNFPDRFSARQFPNYSSELNVNALLLGDSALYLCASSLGVGRNEQFFGPGTRLTVL.